Listed below are T cell receptor beta chains from one sample, sequenced in a study of cytomegalovirus exposure and HLA in healthy donors. Assay used: immunoSEQ multiplex PCR; TCRdb lists only in-frame clones, some missing. The sample records 250,000 to 350,000 clones, 80% being singletons. Sequencing used PBMCs. The receptors were gathered from a girl aged 2 to 10 in good health and CMV-seronegative. Both conserved end residues are part of each CDR3. A D gene is named only where the DNA matches it firmly. Clone sizes are given selectively: once, few, many, or a class where the clone is expanded.

. TRBJ1-5 few TRBV4-1 TGCGCCAGCAGCCAAGTGACGGACGGGGATCAGCCCCAGCATTTT CASSQVTDGDQPQHF
TRBD1 TRBJ2-5 . TRBV7-9 TGTGCCAGCAGCTCCCCCTGGGACAGGGTGACCCAGTACTTC CASSSPWDRVTQYF
. TRBJ1-6 once TRBV5-6 TGTGCCAGCAGCTCCATGAATTCACCCCTCCACTTT CASSSMNSPLHF
. TRBJ1-1 few TRBV5-5 TGTGCCAGCAGCTTGCATCTGAACACTGAAGCTTTCTTT CASSLHLNTEAFF
TRBD1 TRBJ1-1 few TRBV5-4 TGTGCCAGCAGCGTGGACAGGATCACTGAAGCTTTCTTT CASSVDRITEAFF
. TRBJ1-2 . TRBV9 TGTGCCAGCAGCCCCCCTGGGGCCTATGGCTACACCTTC CASSPPGAYGYTF
. TRBJ2-1 . TRBV28 TGTGCCAGCAGTTTATGGCTAAGGAGGGATCCAAGCTCCTACAATGAGCAGTTCTTC CASSLWLRRDPSSYNEQFF
. TRBJ2-3 . TRBV10-1 TGCGCCAGCAGTGAGTCGACGGAAGCTAGCACCACAGATACGCAGTATTTT CASSESTEASTTDTQYF
TRBD2 TRBJ2-7 . TRBV2 TGTGCCAGCATGTCTGAACTAGCGGTCTCCTACGAGCAGTACTTC CASMSELAVSYEQYF
. TRBJ2-5 . TRBV5-4 TGTGCCAGCAGCGATCAGCGGTCCAGCGAGACCCAGTACTTC CASSDQRSSETQYF
. TRBJ2-7 few TRBV19 TGTGCCAGTAGTATGGGGGCTGTGCAGTACTTC CASSMGAVQYF
. TRBJ2-7 few TRBV13 TGTGCCAGCAGCTTAGGCCTCGGCGAGCAGTACTTC CASSLGLGEQYF
. TRBJ2-7 . TRBV7-6 TGTGCCAGCAGCTTAGAAGGGGCCCCCTCCTACGAGCAGTACTTC CASSLEGAPSYEQYF
TRBD1 TRBJ1-4 . TRBV29-1 TGCAGCGTCGGGGGGTATGGGACAGGAGAAAAACTGTTTTTT CSVGGYGTGEKLFF
TRBD1 TRBJ2-5 . TRBV30 TGTGCCTGGAGCCGGGACAGGAAAGAGACCCAGTACTTC CAWSRDRKETQYF
TRBD1 TRBJ1-1 once TRBV19 TGTGCCAGTCGGACAGGGGGGTCCCCGGTCGCTGAAGCTTTCTTT CASRTGGSPVAEAFF
. TRBJ1-3 . TRBV28 TGTGCCAGCAGTTGGACTCTGAGCTCTGGAAACACCATATATTTT CASSWTLSSGNTIYF
TRBD2 TRBJ2-1 . TRBV14 TGTGCCAGCAGCCAAGATCTTGGGGGAGGGCCTTCGGGTTATGAGCAGTTCTTC CASSQDLGGGPSGYEQFF
. TRBJ1-5 . TRBV19 TGTGCCAGTAGTCCGAGGTTTCAGCCCCAGCATTTT CASSPRFQPQHF
. TRBJ2-6 . TRBV27 TGTGCCAGCAGTTTATCTAAGAGCTCTGGGGCCAACGTCCTGACTTTC CASSLSKSSGANVLTF
TRBD1 TRBJ1-2 . TRBV5-4 TGTGCCAGCAGCGTGGGACAGCACTATGGCTACACCTTC CASSVGQHYGYTF
. TRBJ1-2 . TRBV7-6 TGTGCCAGCAGCCCGTGGACAGTCACTCCCTATGGCTACACCTTC CASSPWTVTPYGYTF
. TRBJ1-2 . TRBV28 TGTGCCAGCAGTTTCCTCTGGAGTGGCTACACCTTC CASSFLWSGYTF
TRBD2 TRBJ2-1 few TRBV27 TGTGCCAGCAGTTCCTTGGGCGGGAGGCCTACGAGCTCCTACAATGAGCAGTTCTTC CASSSLGGRPTSSYNEQFF
TRBD1 TRBJ1-2 . TRBV5-1 TGCGCCACGACGACACGGACAGGGGATGGCTACACCTTC CATTTRTGDGYTF
. TRBJ1-2 . TRBV28 TGTGCCAGCAGTTTTAGCCCCGTCGTTAACTATGGCTACACCTTC CASSFSPVVNYGYTF
. TRBJ2-7 . TRBV19 TGTGCCAGTAGTCTTGGGGCGGGGCCCTTCTACGAGCAGTACTTC CASSLGAGPFYEQYF
TRBD2 TRBJ2-2 few TRBV5-4 TGTGCCAGCAGCCACAGACTAGCGGGAGTTACGGACACCGGGGAGCTGTTTTTT CASSHRLAGVTDTGELFF
TRBD1 TRBJ1-5 . TRBV9 TGTGCCAGCAGCGGGGGACAGGGCTGGAATCAGCCCCAGCATTTT CASSGGQGWNQPQHF
. TRBJ2-2 once TRBV4-1 TGCGCCAGCAGCCCGAGACAGGTCCCGTCCGGGGAGCTGTTTTTT CASSPRQVPSGELFF
TRBD1 TRBJ2-7 . TRBV28 TGTGCCAGCATGGGGACAGCGACCTACGAGCAGTACTTC CASMGTATYEQYF
TRBD1 TRBJ1-3 . TRBV28 TGTGCCAGCAGCTCCCCCGACAGGGCAGACACCATATATTTT CASSSPDRADTIYF
TRBD2 TRBJ2-3 . TRBV29-1 TGCAGCGTTTGCGCCCCGGCCAGCGGGGGGGTTACGCAGTATTTT CSVCAPASGGVTQYF
. TRBJ2-7 . TRBV7-9 TGTGCCAGCAGTACCTCACAGGGAACCTCCTACGAGCAGTACTTC CASSTSQGTSYEQYF
TRBD2 TRBJ2-2 few TRBV9 TGTGCCAGCAGCGTCGGGGCGGGGGGGGCCGGGGAGCTGTTTTTT CASSVGAGGAGELFF
TRBD1 TRBJ2-7 . TRBV6-1 TGTGCCAGCAGGACCCGGACAGGGGGAACCTACGAGCAGTACTTC CASRTRTGGTYEQYF
. TRBJ1-4 . TRBV12-5 TGTGCTAGTGGTTTGGCCAAGCCCAGGGAAAAACTGTTTTTT CASGLAKPREKLFF
. TRBJ2-1 once TRBV14 TGTGCCAGCAGCCAAGATCGGGATAGGCTTAGCTCCTACAATGAGCAGTTCTTC CASSQDRDRLSSYNEQFF
. TRBJ2-1 . TRBV7-9 TGTGCCAGCAGCCCCACGTTGAGCAATGAGCAGTTCTTC CASSPTLSNEQFF
TRBD2 TRBJ2-7 . TRBV9 TGTGCCAGCAGCGTAGAGGCCGGACTAGACTACGAGCAGTACTTC CASSVEAGLDYEQYF
. TRBJ1-1 . TRBV19 TGTGCCAGTAGGTCGGCCACTTACTACATGAACACTGAAGCTTTCTTT CASRSATYYMNTEAFF
. TRBJ2-5 . TRBV25-1 TGTGCCAGCAGTGCTTCGGTCGGGGTCACAGAGACCCAGTACTTC CASSASVGVTETQYF
. TRBJ2-5 . TRBV30 TGTGCCTGGGCGGGGCAGGGGGGATGGGAGACCCAGTACTTC CAWAGQGGWETQYF
. TRBJ1-5 once TRBV27 TGTGCCAGCAGTTCCCGGGGTGGAGATCAGCCCCTGCATTTT CASSSRGGDQPLHF